Listed here are 32 T cell receptor beta chains from one sample, sequenced in a study of cytomegalovirus exposure and HLA in healthy donors. Both 60 Vbeta primers and 13 Jbeta primers went into the PCR. The table came from immunoSEQ multiplex PCR; TCRdb's copy has only in-frame clones and leaves some out. In the table there are under 200,000 clones, around 73% of which are singletons. Material for sequencing was PBMCs. These receptors were obtained from a woman between 18 and 30 years old in good health and CMV-seropositive.

The chain combines TRBV5-4 with TRBJ1-1; tentatively, D is TRBD1 (5 bases). This CDR3 comprises 15 residues. Looked up from germline, CDR1 is SGHNT and CDR2 is YYREEE (reference sequence). V was shortened by 2 bases and J by 3 bases, with 14 bases between the two germline ends. DNA for the CDR3: TGTGCCAGCAGCTTAAGGCAGGGTAGGTACACTGAAGCTTTCTTT. It codes for CASSLRQGRYTEAFF.

V is TRBV6-1 and J is TRBJ2-7, with 9 bases fitting TRBD1. There are 14 residues in the CDR3. The germline gives CDR1 MNHNS, CDR2 SASEGT. V was clipped by 7 bases and J by 1 base; unmatched bases: 5. CDR3 region: CASTDRGRSYEQYF. CDR3 nucleotide sequence: TGTGCCAGCACGGACAGGGGAAGATCCTACGAGCAGTACTTC.

The gene calls are TRBV7-3 and TRBJ2-2; 8 positions match TRBD1. The V gene end was trimmed by 5 bases and the J gene end by 0 bases; junction bases not matched to a gene: 11. CDR3 length: 18 amino acids. The germline V gene has CDR1 SGHTA and CDR2 FQGTGA. The CDR3: CASSMSPQGAANTGELFF. The CDR3 DNA sequence: TGTGCCAGCAGCATGTCACCGCAGGGGGCCGCGAACACCGGGGAGCTGTTTTTT.

The J gene is TRBJ1-2, the V gene TRBV19; D not resolved. Looked up from germline, CDR1 is LNHDA and CDR2 is SQIVND (reference sequence). Between the trimmed V and J ends, which lost 6 bases and 4 bases, there was a span of 6 bases. CDR3 length: 11 residues. The CDR3: CASRGSYGYTF. In DNA form, the CDR3 reads TGTGCCAGTAGGGGCAGCTATGGCTACACCTTC.

This rearrangement joins TRBV7-3 to TRBJ2-3; 7 bases align to TRBD2. Trimming removed 1 base from V and 5 bases from J; junction bases left unmatched: 6. In germline, CDR1 is SGHTA, CDR2 FQGTGA. This CDR3 contains 15 residues. Here the CDR3 DNA reads TGTGCCAGCAGCTTAATACGGGGGGAGAGAGATACGCAGTATTTT. Protein: CASSLIRGERDTQYF.

The genes are TRBV4-2 and TRBJ1-4; tentative D call: TRBD1 (5 bases). CDR3 length equals 14 residues. The germline V gene encodes CDR1 LGHNA and CDR2 YNFKEQ. V lost 1 base, J lost 8 bases, and 11 bases lay in between. The CDR3, as DNA: TGTGCCAGCAGCCAAGTTCAGGGTAGAGAAAAACTGTTTTTT. Encoded protein: CASSQVQGREKLFF.

The chain recombines TRBV5-4 with TRBJ2-7; 7 bases are a match to TRBD2. The CDR3 is 13 amino acids. V gave up 4 bases and J gave up 7 bases; unmatched junction bases: 8. The germline gives CDR1 SGHNT, CDR2 YYREEE (reference sequence). The CDR3 sequence is CASSLLVAGEQYF. CDR3 DNA sequence: TGTGCCAGCAGCCTACTAGTAGCGGGTGAGCAGTACTTC.

The chain uses TRBV4-3 and TRBJ2-1, with TRBD2 matching over 8 bases. CDR3 size: 16 residues. Germline lookup yields CDR1 LGHNA and CDR2 YSLEER. The V and J ends lost 1 base and 6 bases, in that order; junction bases with no gene match: 8. CDR3 protein: CASSQGHGGAFNEQFF. DNA of the CDR3: TGCGCCAGCAGCCAAGGCCACGGGGGGGCCTTCAATGAGCAGTTCTTC.

This rearrangement joins TRBV7-2 to TRBJ1-3; TRBD1 matches at 8 bases. The CDR3 is 13 amino acids. Looked up from germline, CDR1 is SGHTA and CDR2 is FQGNSA. Trimming at V came to 5 bases and at J to 7 bases, leaving 4 bases not matched to a gene. CDR3 loop: CASSPGQANTIYF. In DNA, the CDR3 is TGTGCCAGCAGCCCGGGACAGGCGAACACCATATATTTT.

A single count supports this clone. The chain is built from TRBV7-2 and TRBJ2-1; TRBD1 aligns across 7 bases. The V and J ends lost 5 bases and 8 bases, in that order; junction bases with no gene match: 9. Germline assignment: CDR1 SGHTA and CDR2 FQGNSA. This CDR3 has 14 residues. CDR3 sequence: CASSPGQLYDEQFF. CDR3 in DNA: TGTGCCAGCAGCCCGGGACAGCTTTACGATGAGCAGTTCTTC.

The V and J genes are TRBV7-9 and TRBJ2-3; D gene uncertain. The CDR3 is 15 residues long. Germline V gives CDR1 SEHNR, CDR2 FQNEAQ (reference sequence). V was shortened by 2 bases and J by 2 bases, with 11 bases between the two germline ends. The CDR3 DNA reads TGTGCCAGCAGCTTAACCACAGCAATCACAGATACGCAGTATTTT. Residues: CASSLTTAITDTQYF. Full variable domain (remainder filled in from reference TRBV7-9 and TRBJ2-3): DTGVSQNPRHKITKRGQNVTFRCDPISEHNRLYWYRQTLGQGPEFLTYFQNEAQLEKSRLLSDRFSAERPKGSFSTLEIQRTEQGDSAMYLCASSLTTAITDTQYFGPGTRLTVL.

This clone showed up just a few times. This chain links TRBV7-3 with TRBJ2-7; the match to TRBD1 covers 7 bases. V lost 5 bases to trimming and J lost 2 bases; unmatched junction nucleotides: 9. Germline loops: CDR1 SGHTA, CDR2 FQGTGA. The CDR3 has 15 residues. This CDR3 reads CASSILPGTAYEQYF. DNA of the CDR3: TGTGCCAGCAGCATACTACCCGGGACAGCCTACGAGCAGTACTTC.

The chain recombines TRBV9 with TRBJ2-3; no definite D call. Trimming cost V 2 bases and J 0 bases, with 19 bases left between them. Germline CDR1 and CDR2: SGDLS and YYNGEE. There are 18 residues in the CDR3. In DNA, the CDR3 is TGTGCCAGCAGCGTTTACCCCACAGTCGACCCTAGCACAGATACGCAGTATTTT. Translating it yields CASSVYPTVDPSTDTQYF. The full variable domain, completed using reference TRBV9 and TRBJ2-3, is DSGVTQTPKHLITATGQRVTLRCSPRSGDLSVYWYQQSLDQGLQFLIQYYNGEERAKGNILERFSAQQFPDLHSELNLSSLELGDSALYFCASSVYPTVDPSTDTQYFGPGTRLTVL.

The chain recombines TRBV27 with TRBJ2-7, with TRBD1 matching over 8 bases. The CDR3 is 15 amino acids. V lost 6 bases, J lost 3 bases, and 10 bases stayed unmatched. Germline-derived CDR1 and CDR2 are MNHEY and SMNVEV (reference sequence). The CDR3 bases are TGTGCCAGCAGGTCAGGGGGCAAAGGAGGCTACGAGCAGTACTTC. It yields the protein CASRSGGKGGYEQYF.

The count of this clone is one. This chain links TRBV6-5 with TRBJ2-7; D is possibly TRBD2 (6 bases). The CDR3 consists of 15 residues. V was clipped by 0 bases and J by 1 base, with 10 bases between them. Germline loops: CDR1 MNHEY, CDR2 SVGAGI. The CDR3 region has the DNA TGTGCCAGCAGTTACTCGGGCGGGGTATCCTACGAGCAGTACTTC. This codes for CASSYSGGVSYEQYF.

CDR3 in amino acids: CAEDRRDRTDTQYF. The CDR3 DNA sequence: TGTGCAGAAGATAGGAGGGATCGCACAGATACGCAGTATTTT. This rearrangement joins TRBV7-9 to TRBJ2-3, with D tentatively TRBD2 (6 bases). Looked up from germline, CDR1 is SEHNR and CDR2 is FQNEAQ (reference sequence). This CDR3 comprises 14 residues.

J is TRBJ1-5 and V is TRBV25-1, with 7 nucleotides matching TRBD1. Germline V CDR1 and CDR2: MGHDK, SYGVNS. The length of the CDR3 is 14 residues. With V trimmed by 4 bases and J by 6 bases, 6 bases remained unmatched. In DNA, the CDR3 is TGTGCCAGCAGTGTCACAGGGGCGGGTCAGCCCCAGCATTTT. Amino acids: CASSVTGAGQPQHF.

J is TRBJ2-1 and V is TRBV5-6; D call uncertain. V lost 0 bases, J lost 6 bases, and 7 bases lay in between. CDR3 length equals 13 residues. CDR1 and CDR2 from the germline V gene are SGHDT and YYEEEE. The chain's CDR3 is CASSLGRGNEQFF. The CDR3 nucleotides read TGTGCCAGCAGCTTGGGCAGAGGCAATGAGCAGTTCTTC.

This clone was seen a few times. The chain couples TRBV5-1 to TRBJ2-2; maybe TRBD1 (6 bases). The CDR3 length is 15 residues. Germline V gives CDR1 SGHRS, CDR2 YFSETQ. V gave up 0 bases and J gave up 5 bases, with 11 bases separating them. The CDR3 loop is CASSLVGRGTGELFF. The CDR3 DNA follows: TGCGCCAGCAGCTTGGTTGGCAGGGGAACCGGGGAGCTGTTTTTT.

This clone appeared a single time. CDR3: CASSSTGGSGNTIYF. CDR3 nucleotides: TGTGCCAGCAGCTCAACAGGGGGCTCTGGAAACACCATATATTTT. The V call is TRBV7-6, the J call TRBJ1-3; 8 bases are shared with TRBD1. From germline, CDR1 is SGHVS and CDR2 FNYEAQ. The CDR3 consists of 15 residues. The junction had 2 bases not matched to a gene; V was cut back by 4 bases and J by 0 bases. Drawing the rest from reference TRBV7-6 and TRBJ1-3, the complete variable domain is GAGVSQSPRYKVTKRGQDVALRCDPISGHVSLYWYRQALGQGPEFLTYFNYEAQQDKSGLPNDRFSAERPEGSISTLTIQRTEQRDSAMYRCASSSTGGSGNTIYFGEGSWLTVV.

The rearrangement joins TRBV28 to TRBJ1-4; TRBD1 is a possible D gene (6 bases). Deletions cut 3 bases from V and 4 bases from J, with 9 bases between. CDR1 and CDR2 from the germline V gene are MDHEN and SYDVKM. The CDR3 totals 14 residues. CDR3 sequence reads: CASSFWGHNEKLFF. The CDR3 DNA is TGTGCCAGCAGTTTTTGGGGACATAATGAAAAACTGTTTTTT.

V and J are TRBV19 and TRBJ1-4; D is unresolved. Germline CDR1 and CDR2: LNHDA and SQIVND (reference sequence). The CDR3 has 19 residues. V was shortened by 3 bases and J by 10 bases, with 30 bases between the two germline ends. DNA for the CDR3: TGTGCCAGTAGTATCACGGCCCCTGGCCCCATTTTTTCGGGTAGAAAACTGTTTTTT. Translation: CASSITAPGPIFSGRKLFF.

The V call is TRBV6-5, the J call TRBJ2-3; D not resolved. Germline-derived CDR1 and CDR2 are MNHEY and SVGAGI. The V and J ends lost 5 bases and 6 bases respectively, with 9 bases between them. The CDR3 covers 12 residues. In nucleotides, the CDR3 is TGTGCCAGCAGTGCCACAGCCGATACGCAGTATTTT. Amino acids: CASSATADTQYF.

The rearrangement uses TRBV5-4 and TRBJ2-5; 7 bases match TRBD1. The V gene's germline CDR1 is SGHNT and CDR2 YYREEE (reference sequence). The junction had 12 bases not matched to a gene; V was cut back by 3 bases and J by 4 bases. The CDR3 has 16 amino acids. The CDR3 spells CASSSKTGQELETQYF. CDR3 coding DNA: TGTGCCAGCAGCTCCAAGACTGGACAGGAGTTAGAGACCCAGTACTTC.

The V call is TRBV4-3, the J call TRBJ2-7; a possible D gene is TRBD2 (6 bases). Trimming removed 1 base at V and 0 bases at J, with 13 bases between. CDR3 length: 16 residues. Germline V lookup: CDR1 LGHNA, CDR2 YSLEER. This CDR3 reads CASSQVIAVSSYEQYF. The CDR3 coding sequence is TGCGCCAGCAGCCAAGTTATAGCGGTGAGCTCCTACGAGCAGTACTTC.

V is TRBV9 and J is TRBJ1-2; possible D gene TRBD1, 6 bases. V lost 5 bases to trimming and J lost 2 bases, with 10 bases between them. Germline V gene lookup returns CDR1 SGDLS and CDR2 YYNGEE. The CDR3 contains 13 residues. This chain's CDR3 is CASSKGQNYGYTF. As DNA, the CDR3 is TGTGCCAGCAGTAAAGGACAGAACTATGGCTACACCTTC.

The chain recombines TRBV4-2 with TRBJ2-5, with TRBD2 as a possible D gene (5 bases). With the DNA end fitting TRBJ2-7 better, the J assignment may be wrong. The germline V gene encodes CDR1 LGHNA and CDR2 YNFKEQ. The CDR3 length is 14 residues. This chain's CDR3 is CASSQVFGVSEQYF. In DNA form, the CDR3 reads TGTGCCAGCAGCCAAGTCTTCGGGGTCTCCGAGCAGTACTTC.

This clone was seen a handful of times. The gene calls are TRBV7-2 and TRBJ2-6; D is uncertain. The V end lost 1 base, the J end lost 0 bases, and 7 bases lay between the germline ends. The CDR3 totals 16 residues. Per the germline V gene, CDR1 is SGHTA and CDR2 is FQGNSA. DNA for the CDR3: TGTGCCAGCAGCTTAGTAGTTTCCTCTGGGGCCAACGTCCTGACTTTC. Its translation: CASSLVVSSGANVLTF.

The count of this clone is one. The V gene is TRBV4-1, the J gene TRBJ2-1, with TRBD2 matching 12 bases. Per the germline V gene, CDR1 is MGHRA and CDR2 is YSYEKL. The ends lost 0 bases at V and 9 bases at J; junction bases unmatched: 6. CDR3 length: 16 amino acids. The CDR3 region is CASSQDSSGGASEQFF. For the CDR3, the DNA is TGCGCCAGCAGCCAAGATTCTAGCGGGGGGGCCTCTGAGCAGTTCTTC.

The chain employs TRBV28 and TRBJ1-4; TRBD1 might be the D (5 bases). In germline, CDR1 is MDHEN, CDR2 SYDVKM. CDR3 length: 16 amino acids. Trimming shortened V by 3 bases and J by 0 bases, and 11 bases separated the two germline ends. The CDR3 region is CASSFRGGTTNEKLFF. Here the CDR3 DNA reads TGTGCCAGCAGTTTCCGCGGGGGGACAACTAATGAAAAACTGTTTTTT. The full variable domain, rest sourced from reference TRBV28 and TRBJ1-4, is DVKVTQSSRYLVKRTGEKVFLECVQDMDHENMFWYRQDPGLGLRLIYFSYDVKMKEKGDIPEGYSVSREKKERFSLILESASTNQTSMYLCASSFRGGTTNEKLFFGSGTQLSVL.

The CDR3 protein is CASSPSFGNTIYF. The CDR3 DNA reads as TGTGCCAGCAGCCCCTCGTTCGGAAACACCATATATTTT. This sequence joins TRBV7-2 and TRBJ1-3; the D is unclear. Germline V lookup: CDR1 SGHTA, CDR2 FQGNSA. The CDR3 is 13 residues long. Trimming pared 5 bases from V and 4 bases from J, leaving 9 bases between.

This chain uses TRBV7-9 with TRBJ2-1, with D perhaps matching TRBD2 (6 bases). V lost 5 bases and J 5 bases, leaving 13 bases between the germline ends. The CDR3 totals 14 residues. CDR1 and CDR2 from the germline V gene are SEHNR and FQNEAQ (reference sequence). The CDR3 spells CASSRTGVDNEQFF. The CDR3 nucleotides read TGTGCCAGCAGCCGTACGGGGGTGGACAATGAGCAGTTCTTC.